The 10 T cell receptor beta chains reported below all come from one sample, sequenced in a study of blood T cell repertoires in COVID-19. The repertoire was sequenced with immunoSEQ multiplex PCR; TCRdb's copy has only in-frame clones and lacks some. The data show over 200,000 clones, approximately 84% seen once. Material: peripheral blood. All receptors derive from a man in his fifties with COVID-19, enrolled during active disease.

The rearrangement uses TRBV19 and TRBJ2-5; D is undetermined. Germline lookup yields CDR1 LNHDA and CDR2 SQIVND (reference sequence). This CDR3 is built from 11 residues. V lost 6 bases and J lost 4, with 6 bases in between. CDR3 nucleotides: TGTGCCAGTAGCTCTCGAGAGACCCAGTACTTC. Translated: CASSSRETQYF.

The chain combines TRBV30 with TRBJ1-2; no clear D gene. With 3 bases removed from V and 5 bases from J, the gap between germline ends came to 16 bases. There are 14 residues in the CDR3. CDR1 and CDR2 (germline): GTSNPN, SVGIG (reference sequence). CDR3 region: CAWSRQTSGYGYTF. CDR3 nucleotides: TGTGCCTGGAGCCGGCAGACCTCAGGTTATGGCTACACCTTC.

J is TRBJ1-6 and V is TRBV7-2, with D hard to call. The CDR3 runs to 16 residues. Germline CDR1 SGHTA, CDR2 FQGNSA. V was trimmed by 1 base and J by 7 bases, leaving 14 bases between them. The CDR3 protein is CASSLDGGSRNSPLHF. CDR3 coding DNA: TGTGCCAGCAGCTTAGATGGAGGGAGTCGGAATTCACCCCTCCACTTT.

The chain carries TRBV28 and TRBJ2-5, with no clear D. The CDR3 sequence is 14 residues long. Per germline, CDR1 MDHEN and CDR2 SYDVKM. Trimming cost V 4 bases and J 2 bases, with 11 bases left between them. CDR3 DNA: TGTGCCAGCAGTTCCACGGCGGAGCAAGAGACCCAGTACTTC. Amino acid sequence: CASSSTAEQETQYF. Combining the CDR3 with reference TRBV28 and TRBJ2-5 gives the whole variable domain DVKVTQSSRYLVKRTGEKVFLECVQDMDHENMFWYRQDPGLGLRLIYFSYDVKMKEKGDIPEGYSVSREKKERFSLILESASTNQTSMYLCASSSTAEQETQYFGPGTRLLVL.

The rearrangement joins TRBV3-1 (or the pseudogene TRBV3-2) to TRBJ1-5; unclear D gene. Per the germline V gene, CDR1 is LGHDT and CDR2 is YNNKEL (reference sequence). V gave up 3 bases and J gave up 2 bases, with 17 bases separating them. There are 17 residues in the CDR3. The DNA of the CDR3 is TGTGCCAGCAGCCACCCGGAGATGACGGACTGCAATCAGCCCCAGCATTTT. It specifies CASSHPEMTDCNQPQHF.

This clone was counted between two and nine times. V is TRBV11-3 and J is TRBJ2-1; possible D gene TRBD2, 6 bases. This CDR3 has 16 residues. Per the germline V gene, CDR1 is SGHNT and CDR2 is YENEEA. Trimming pared 5 bases from V and 2 bases from J, leaving 16 bases between. The CDR3 coding sequence is TGTGCCAGCAGCCCAGCCGCGGGGCCACCCTACAATGAGCAGTTCTTC. It is translated as CASSPAAGPPYNEQFF.

The chain combines TRBV7-9 with TRBJ2-3, with a possible D match to TRBD2 (7 bases). The length of the CDR3 is 14 residues. V lost 8 bases to trimming and J lost 5 bases, with 17 bases between them. Germline V lookup: CDR1 SEHNR, CDR2 FQNEAQ (reference sequence). Here the CDR3 reads CASGLGGRLDTQYF. The CDR3 DNA follows: TGTGCCAGCGGCCTCGGGGGGCGTTTAGATACGCAGTATTTT.

The rearrangement links TRBV6-5 to TRBJ2-3, with D hard to call. The CDR3 is 13 residues long. The germline gives CDR1 MNHEY, CDR2 SVGAGI. The germline V and J ends were trimmed by 5 bases and 1 base, with 7 bases remaining between them. CDR3 in DNA: TGTGCCAGCAGTATCCAGGGCACAGATACGCAGTATTTT. Translated: CASSIQGTDTQYF.

This clone was observed a few times. The rearrangement links TRBV11-2 to TRBJ2-7, with D possibly matching TRBD2 (5 bases). V was pared by 1 base and J by 9 bases, with 10 bases between. The germline CDR1 and CDR2 sequences are SGHAT and FQNNGV. The CDR3 is 12 amino acids. The CDR3 nucleotides read TGTGCCAGCAGCTTAGTTGCCGAGGGGCAGTACTTC. Protein sequence: CASSLVAEGQYF.

The chain couples TRBV5-1 to TRBJ2-3, with 11 bases lining up with TRBD2. Trimming cost V 5 bases and J 4 bases; bases outside gene matches: 12. Germline values: CDR1 SGHRS, CDR2 YFSETQ. This CDR3 is built from 17 residues. The CDR3 spells CASSSLAGGVLSDTQYF. In DNA, the CDR3 is TGCGCCAGCAGTAGCCTAGCGGGAGGAGTATTGTCAGATACGCAGTATTTT.